The 14 T cell receptor beta chains listed next were all sequenced from one sample in a study of OX40 agonist ivuxolimab in advanced cancers. Libraries were prepared by immunoSEQ multiplex PCR; TCRdb keeps only in-frame clonotypes and omits some of them. The sample holds more than 80,000 clones; 93% are singletons and the top ten take about 0.3%. The sequenced sample was CD4+ or CD8+ T cells sorted from blood, obtained in a trial of the OX40 agonist ivuxolimab. The origin of the receptors is an adult with an advanced solid tumor such as melanoma, head and neck, liver or kidney cancer.

Details on this clone: One end of the junction varies from germline; a read error may be responsible. This chain links TRBV28 with TRBJ2-5; 8 nucleotides match TRBD1. This CDR3 contains 16 residues. Germline lookup yields CDR1 MDHEN and CDR2 SYDVKM. This chain's CDR3 is CASRPKYQGAQGTQYF. In DNA, the CDR3 is TGTGCCAGCAGACCGAAATACCAGGGGGCGCAAGGGACCCAGTACTTC.

V and J are TRBV7-9 and TRBJ2-3; D is uncertain. The ends were cut back, 1 base at V and 2 bases at J, with 4 bases in the middle. CDR3 length: 13 residues. Germline V gene lookup returns CDR1 SEHNR and CDR2 FQNEAQ (reference sequence). CDR3 loop: CASSLVPTDTQYF. CDR3 in DNA: TGTGCCAGCAGCTTAGTACCCACAGATACGCAGTATTTT.

This rearrangement joins TRBV25-1 to TRBJ1-5, with 7 bases matching TRBD1. The J segment lost 7 bases and the V segment lost 2 bases, leaving 14 bases of the junction unmatched. The CDR3 contains 17 residues. CDR1 MGHDK and CDR2 SYGVNS come from the germline V gene. The CDR3 spells CASSEDQGDMGSQPQHF. The CDR3 DNA is TGTGCCAGCAGTGAAGATCAGGGGGACATGGGAAGCCAGCCCCAGCATTTT.

CDR3 nucleotides: TGTGCCAGCAGCGTCGGACCCAACGATCAGCCCCAGCATTTT. Its protein product is CASSVGPNDQPQHF. The V and J genes are TRBV9 and TRBJ1-5; D gene unclear. Germline-derived CDR1 and CDR2 are SGDLS and YYNGEE. The CDR3 sequence is 14 residues long. Deletions cut 2 bases from V and 5 bases from J, with 11 bases between.

This rearrangement joins TRBV5-6 to TRBJ2-7, with D unclear. CDR3 length: 13 amino acids. The germline CDR1 and CDR2 sequences are SGHDT and YYEEEE. Trimming pared 4 bases from V and 2 bases from J, leaving 10 bases between. CDR3: CASSLDLAYEQYV. Written as DNA, the CDR3 is TGTGCCAGCAGCCTAGACCTTGCCTACGAGCAGTACGTC.

V usage is TRBV30 and J usage is TRBJ1-2; unclear D gene. V lost 0 bases and J lost 7, with 18 bases in between. CDR3 length: 15 residues. Per germline, CDR1 GTSNPN and CDR2 SVGIG (reference sequence). The CDR3 spells CAWSVRWVRTRGYTF. The CDR3 DNA reads TGTGCCTGGAGTGTACGGTGGGTCAGGACGCGTGGCTACACCTTC.

The V gene is TRBV7-2, the J gene TRBJ2-1, with D unclear. The CDR3 contains 16 residues. V gave up 2 bases and J gave up 0 bases, with 11 bases separating them. Looked up from germline, CDR1 is SGHTA and CDR2 is FQGNSA. Here the CDR3 DNA reads TGTGCCAGCAGCTTATCCTTTTCTAGCTCCTACAATGAGCAGTTCTTC. Its protein is CASSLSFSSSYNEQFF.

This clone was seen once. The chain joins TRBV6-5 to TRBJ2-5, with D unclear. Per the germline V gene, CDR1 is MNHEY and CDR2 is SVGAGI. This CDR3 has 14 amino acids. V gave up 0 bases and J gave up 1 base, with 6 bases separating them. This CDR3 reads CASSYSPIQETQYF. CDR3 bases: TGTGCCAGCAGTTACTCACCAATCCAAGAGACCCAGTACTTC.

V is TRBV20-1 and J is TRBJ2-1; TRBD1 aligns across 8 bases. The germline CDR1 and CDR2 sequences are DFQATT and SNEGSKA (reference sequence). With V trimmed by 8 bases and J by 7 bases, 4 bases remained unmatched. There are 11 residues in the CDR3. In DNA form, the CDR3 reads TGCAGTTCAGGGGGCGGAAATGAGCAGTTCTTC. This gives the protein CSSGGGNEQFF.

This chain joins TRBV6-6 and TRBJ1-2; 7 nucleotides line up with TRBD1. V trimming: 5 bases; J trimming: 2 bases; junction bases outside the gene matches: 8. The CDR3 loop spans 15 amino acids. Germline V gene lookup returns CDR1 MNHNY and CDR2 SVGAGI (reference sequence). The CDR3 nucleotides read TGTGCCAGCAGTACCCCCCGACAGGGAAACTATGGCTACACCTTC. This encodes CASSTPRQGNYGYTF.

The chain recombines TRBV15 with TRBJ1-4; D unresolved. The CDR3 is 12 amino acids. Germline V gene data show CDR1 as LNHNV and CDR2 as YYDKDF (reference sequence). V was shortened by 0 bases and J by 12 bases, with 8 bases between the two germline ends. CDR3 DNA sequence: TGTGCCACCAGCAGAGACAGGACGGAACTGTTTTTT. It yields the protein CATSRDRTELFF.

The chain uses TRBV5-1 and TRBJ1-4; D call uncertain. The CDR3 spans 14 residues. V was pared by 0 bases and J by 2 bases, with 5 bases between. CDR1 and CDR2 (germline): SGHRS, YFSETQ. The CDR3 DNA sequence: TGCGCCAGCAGCTTGGGGTCCACTAATGAAAAACTGTTTTTT. It is translated as CASSLGSTNEKLFF.

The J gene is TRBJ2-4, the V gene TRBV30; D may be TRBD1 or TRBD2 (6 bases each). This CDR3 contains 15 residues. V was clipped by 4 bases and J by 6 bases, with 19 bases between them. From germline, CDR1 is GTSNPN and CDR2 SVGIG (reference sequence). CDR3 nucleotides: TGTGCCTGGATGGAAGTGCCGGGGGCTGGAAACATTCAGTACTTC. Translation gives CAWMEVPGAGNIQYF.

This chain links TRBV28 with TRBJ1-1; TRBD1 might be the D (5 bases). The V end lost 10 bases, the J end lost 3 bases, and 30 bases lay between the germline ends. CDR1 is MDHEN and CDR2 is SYDVKM in the germline V gene. This CDR3 contains 18 residues. CDR3 nucleotides: TGTGCCACAACTGAACACCGGGGCAGCCCTACCCGGGACACTGAAGCTTTCTTT. Amino acid sequence: CATTEHRGSPTRDTEAFF.